This T cell receptor beta chain derives from a study of lymphopenia after photon versus proton radiotherapy. Study-wide findings and caveats: Photon-treated patients lost naive T cells and TCR diversity; proton-treated stayed stable.

The table came from immunoSEQ multiplex PCR; TCRdb's copy has only in-frame clones and leaves some out. Counted here are 26,000 or so clones, roughly four fifths occurring once; the ten biggest clones make up under 35%. This CDR3 has 16 residues. In germline, CDR1 is SGDLS, CDR2 YYNGEE. Trimming took 1 base from V and 1 from J, leaving 12 bases between them. Regarding this clone: Its target is unknown.

This sequence was found in a man aged 45-65 years with gastric cancer. This chain joins TRBV9 and TRBJ2-4; no firm D call. This sample comprised peripheral blood, obtained from a patient treated with photon-based radiotherapy. The CDR3 DNA sequence: TGTGCCAGCAGCGTAACTCCAAATCGGGCCAAAAACATTCAGTACTTC. Amino acids: CASSVTPNRAKNIQYF. Using reference TRBV9 and TRBJ2-4 for the parts outside the CDR3, the full variable domain is DSGVTQTPKHLITATGQRVTLRCSPRSGDLSVYWYQQSLDQGLQFLIQYYNGEERAKGNILERFSAQQFPDLHSELNLSSLELGDSALYFCASSVTPNRAKNIQYFGAGTRLSVL.